This T cell receptor (beta chain) was identified during a study of blood T cell repertoires in COVID-19. As for the study in general: Researchers got acute and convalescent COVID-19 samples from the United States, Italy and Spain. The cDNA or gDNA used as material had been derived from T cells, B-cell-depleted T cells, or PBMCs.

Enrolment of Seattle patients took place during active infection, and they were followed longitudinally. How the authors handled the data: Estimation of nucleated cell counts was performed using reference gene primer amplification. Generated by immunoSEQ multiplex PCR, the TCRdb table keeps only in-frame clones and is missing some. That table is the source of V, J and clone size, and D and trimming were worked out from the DNA. The repertoire consists of around 280,000 clones, with nearly 90% occurring once and the leading ten covering 11%. Germline V CDR1 and CDR2: SGHAT, FQNNGV. J was trimmed by 6 bases and V by 4 bases; bases with no gene match: 7. CDR3 length: 14 amino acids.

This rearrangement joins TRBV11-2 to TRBJ1-1; 8 bases are shared with TRBD1. This sequence originates from a woman aged 25 to 39 with COVID-19, enrolled during active disease. Sequencing used peripheral blood. Here the CDR3 reads CASSSEDRAPEAFF. For the CDR3, the DNA is TGTGCCAGCAGCTCCGAGGACAGGGCGCCTGAAGCTTTCTTT.